The TCR beta chain described here comes from a study of blood T cell repertoires in COVID-19. On the study more broadly: From T cells, B-cell-depleted T cells, or PBMCs came the material, which was cDNA or gDNA.

Authors' data handling: Quantification of nucleated cells was approximated via reference gene primer amplification. Sequencing was performed with immunoSEQ multiplex PCR; in TCRdb, only in-frame clones are kept and a portion is missing. D and trimming were read from the DNA, whereas the V and J calls and clone size are those reported in that table. The data hold about 110,000 clones, with about 81% observed a single time. Germline loops: CDR1 KGHSH, CDR2 LQKENI. CDR3 length equals 14 residues. The V and J ends lost 3 bases and 7 bases respectively, with 13 bases between them. This receptor was identified in a man in his 70s with acute or convalescent COVID-19. Material for sequencing was peripheral blood. V is TRBV18 and J is TRBJ1-5; a possible D gene is TRBD1 (5 bases). CDR3 protein: CASSPVQGGQPQHF. The DNA of the CDR3 is TGTGCCAGCTCACCCGTTCAGGGAGGACAGCCCCAGCATTTT.